This T cell receptor (beta chain) was recorded in a study of blood T cell repertoires in COVID-19. Study-level background: T cells, B-cell-depleted T cells, or PBMCs provided the cDNA or gDNA that served as material.

V trimming: 6 bases; J trimming: 0 bases; junction bases outside the gene matches: 5. The germline gives CDR1 MNHEY, CDR2 SVGAGI. CDR3 length: 15 amino acids. Per the authors' pipeline: Cell counts per sample came from amplifying reference gene primers. Measured with immunoSEQ multiplex PCR; TCRdb has only the in-frame clones, and not every one. V, J and clone size derive from that table, while D and trimming were established from the DNA sequence. The data show some 42,000 clones, with roughly 84% seen just once and roughly an eighth held by the top ten. Sequences were obtained from peripheral blood. The sequence was obtained from a woman in her 70s in a cohort sampled during active COVID-19. The chain joins TRBV6-5 to TRBJ1-5; 7 nucleotides align to TRBD1. CDR3 nucleotide sequence: TGTGCCAGCAGGTCGCGACAGGGTAGCAATCAGCCCCAGCATTTT. This translates into CASRSRQGSNQPQHF.